This passage covers 10 T cell receptor beta chains from one sample sequenced in a study of shared clonotypes between healthy human individuals. The protocol was immunoSEQ multiplex PCR, while the TCRdb copy is restricted to in-frame clones and leaves out a portion. The table lists around 1,900,000 clones, around 93% of them singletons, with around 1.7% in the top ten. Naive-designated CD8 cells lacked CD45RO, were positively enriched for CCR7, and omitted terminally differentiated effector memory CD45RA+ cells. Sequenced input: naive CD8+ T cells from PBMCs. The receptor source for this set is a man younger than 30 in good health. Some clones in this sample may be carry-over from other donors' samples.

The V and J genes are TRBV7-8 and TRBJ1-1, with D possibly TRBD1 on 5 matching bases. The V end lost 0 bases, the J end lost 6 bases, and 8 bases lay between the germline ends. The CDR3 length is 13 residues. Germline values: CDR1 SGHVS, CDR2 FQNEAQ. In nucleotides, the CDR3 is TGTGCCAGCAGCTTAGCAGGGGTCGCTGAAGCTTTCTTT. Encoded protein: CASSLAGVAEAFF. The whole variable domain, remainder taken from reference TRBV7-8 and TRBJ1-1, is GAGVSQSPRYKVAKRGQDVALRCDPISGHVSLFWYQQALGQGPEFLTYFQNEAQLDKSGLPSDRFFAERPEGSVSTLKIQRTQQEDSAVYLCASSLAGVAEAFFGQGTRLTVV.

This rearrangement joins TRBV2 to TRBJ2-7; TRBD1 might be the D (5 bases). V was clipped by 10 bases and J by 0 bases, with 19 bases between them. This CDR3 is 15 amino acids long. Per the germline V gene, CDR1 is SNHLY and CDR2 is FYNNEI. CDR3 amino acids: CATTHPDSVSYEQYF. In DNA form, the CDR3 reads TGTGCCACCACCCATCCAGACAGCGTCTCCTACGAGCAGTACTTC.

V and J are TRBV7-9 and TRBJ2-2, with D possibly matching TRBD2 (6 bases). V gave up 3 bases and J gave up 1 base, with 12 bases separating them. Germline loops: CDR1 SEHNR, CDR2 FQNEAQ (reference sequence). There are 16 residues in the CDR3. The CDR3 DNA reads TGTGCCAGCAGCTTCCCCGGGACTCTGAACACCGGGGAGCTGTTTTTT. Translating gives CASSFPGTLNTGELFF.

The sample holds one count of this clone. The rearrangement links TRBV7-9 to TRBJ2-7; a weak D match, TRBD2 (6 bases). The CDR3 totals 16 residues. The V gene's germline CDR1 is SEHNR and CDR2 FQNEAQ (reference sequence). Between the trimmed V and J ends, which lost 0 bases and 5 bases, there was a span of 17 bases. CDR3 residues: CASSLAGRGTQDEQYF. CDR3 bases: TGTGCCAGCAGCTTAGCGGGTCGGGGGACCCAGGACGAGCAGTACTTC. The complete variable domain, with remaining parts taken from reference TRBV7-9 and TRBJ2-7, reads DTGVSQNPRHKITKRGQNVTFRCDPISEHNRLYWYRQTLGQGPEFLTYFQNEAQLEKSRLLSDRFSAERPKGSFSTLEIQRTEQGDSAMYLCASSLAGRGTQDEQYFGPGTRLTVT.

The genes are TRBV28 and TRBJ2-7, with D maybe TRBD2 (6 bases). The CDR3 runs 15 residues. V lost 6 bases, J lost 4 bases, and 19 bases lay in between. The germline V gene has CDR1 MDHEN and CDR2 SYDVKM. CDR3 sequence reads: CASSPPPEGEYEQYF. CDR3 sequence (DNA): TGTGCCAGCAGCCCGCCTCCGGAGGGCGAGTACGAGCAGTACTTC. The variable domain in full, completed from reference TRBV28 and TRBJ2-7, reads DVKVTQSSRYLVKRTGEKVFLECVQDMDHENMFWYRQDPGLGLRLIYFSYDVKMKEKGDIPEGYSVSREKKERFSLILESASTNQTSMYLCASSPPPEGEYEQYFGPGTRLTVT.

The rearrangement joins TRBV28 to TRBJ2-7, with 11 nucleotides matching TRBD2. Germline-derived CDR1 and CDR2 are MDHEN and SYDVKM. CDR3 length equals 15 residues. The V gene end was trimmed by 6 bases and the J gene end by 3 bases; junction bases not matched to a gene: 7. Written as DNA, the CDR3 is TGTGCCAGCAGAAAACTAGCGGGAGTTATCTACGAGCAGTACTTC. Translation gives CASRKLAGVIYEQYF.

This clone has only one observation. This chain connects TRBV28 to TRBJ2-5; 7 positions match TRBD1. CDR3 length: 12 amino acids. V shed 11 bases, J shed 7 bases, and the junction held 10 bases outside the gene matches. CDR1 is MDHEN and CDR2 is SYDVKM in the germline V gene. The CDR3 DNA is TGTGCCTTGTCACAGGGGCCAGCGACCCAGTACTTC. It yields the protein CALSQGPATQYF.

The chain joins TRBV6-1 to TRBJ1-2; no clear D gene. The CDR3 totals 14 residues. Looked up from germline, CDR1 is MNHNS and CDR2 is SASEGT. The V end was cut by 1 base, the J end by 2 bases, with 8 bases between. The chain's CDR3 is CASSEGQPNYGYTF. As DNA, the CDR3 is TGTGCCAGCAGTGAAGGGCAGCCCAACTATGGCTACACCTTC.

V usage is TRBV7-6 and J usage is TRBJ2-5; no clear D. This CDR3 comprises 16 residues. V lost 0 bases to trimming and J lost 5 bases, with 16 bases between them. In germline, CDR1 is SGHVS, CDR2 FNYEAQ. The CDR3 DNA follows: TGTGCCAGCAGCTTAGCATTGTGGTCGGCCATGGAGACCCAGTACTTC. Its translation: CASSLALWSAMETQYF.

This clone has just one count. CDR3 coding DNA: TGTGCCAGCAGTAACCGGACAGAACTCAAAAACATTCAGTACTTC. Translation: CASSNRTELKNIQYF. This rearrangement joins TRBV6-6 to TRBJ2-4; D is perhaps TRBD1 (6 bases). In germline, CDR1 is MNHNY, CDR2 SVGAGI (reference sequence). The V end lost 5 bases, the J end lost 3 bases, and 14 bases lay between the germline ends. The CDR3 sequence is 15 residues long.